Below, 27 T cell receptor beta chains from the same sample are listed, as sequenced in a study of blood T cell repertoires in COVID-19. Profiling relied on immunoSEQ multiplex PCR, and the TCRdb table lists in-frame clones only, not all of them. This repertoire shows 250,000 to 350,000 clones, about 90% found once; its top ten account for approximately 7.8%. The sequencing sample was made of peripheral blood. The source of these receptors is a woman aged 50 to 60 who had recovered from COVID-19.

The chain links TRBV19 to TRBJ2-2, with 7 bases aligning to TRBD1. With 7 bases clipped from V and 6 bases from J, the junction kept 14 bases outside the gene matches. Germline CDR1 and CDR2: LNHDA and SQIVND (reference sequence). The CDR3 covers 16 residues. The CDR3 protein is CASTSRGGLASGELFF. The CDR3 DNA follows: TGTGCCAGTACCTCCCGAGGGGGCCTGGCGTCCGGGGAGCTGTTTTTT.

The V gene is TRBV4-1, the J gene TRBJ2-4; TRBD1 aligns across 7 bases. This CDR3 is built from 18 residues. V shed 0 bases, J shed 2 bases, and the junction held 10 bases outside the gene matches. CDR1 is MGHRA, CDR2 YSYEKL, per germline. The CDR3, as DNA: TGCGCCAGCAGCCAAGATCATGTACAGGGGTTTACCAAAAACATTCAGTACTTC. Protein: CASSQDHVQGFTKNIQYF.

This clone has more than one count but fewer than ten. CDR3: CASSTVSHGYTF. The CDR3 DNA reads as TGTGCCAGCAGCACAGTCAGTCATGGCTACACCTTC. J is TRBJ1-2 and V is TRBV28; D is ambiguous. V was clipped by 6 bases and J by 6 bases, with 11 bases between them. Germline V lookup: CDR1 MDHEN, CDR2 SYDVKM. The CDR3 runs 12 residues.

The chain is built from TRBV7-9 and TRBJ2-1, with TRBD1 identical over 7 bases. The germline V gene encodes CDR1 SEHNR and CDR2 FQNEAQ (reference sequence). V lost 2 bases and J lost 4; bases outside the gene matches: 5. CDR3 length: 15 residues. The CDR3 loop reads CASSLLDRTYNEQFF. The CDR3 DNA sequence: TGTGCCAGCAGCTTATTGGACAGGACTTACAATGAGCAGTTCTTC.

This chain links TRBV30 with TRBJ1-1; D is undetermined. The germline V and J ends were trimmed by 2 bases and 1 base, with 8 bases remaining between them. Germline CDR1 GTSNPN, CDR2 SVGIG (reference sequence). The CDR3 is 13 amino acids. The CDR3 DNA is TGTGCCTGGAGTAAAACAGAGAACACTGAAGCTTTCTTT. It specifies CAWSKTENTEAFF. Variable domain in full (rest from reference TRBV30 and TRBJ1-1): SQTIHQWPATLVQPVGSPLSLECTVEGTSNPNLYWYRQAAGRGLQLLFYSVGIGQISSEVPQNLSASRPQDRQFILSSKKLLLSDSGFYLCAWSKTENTEAFFGQGTRLTVV.

The V and J genes are TRBV15 and TRBJ1-3, with D hard to call. CDR3 length equals 17 residues. In germline, CDR1 is LNHNV, CDR2 YYDKDF (reference sequence). Trimming removed 5 bases from V and 0 bases from J, with 17 bases in between. The CDR3, as DNA: TGTGCCACCAGCCTAGGGCCAGCGGACGACTCTGGAAACACCATATATTTT. As protein: CATSLGPADDSGNTIYF.

The rearrangement uses TRBV4-3 and TRBJ2-7; 7 bases fit TRBD2. The CDR3 is made up of 18 amino acids. Germline V gene sequence: CDR1 LGHNA, CDR2 YSLEER. Trimming removed 1 base from V and 4 bases from J; junction bases left unmatched: 16. This CDR3 reads CASSQAIMGDGGFYEQYF. CDR3 sequence (DNA): TGCGCCAGCAGCCAAGCTATCATGGGCGACGGGGGGTTTTACGAGCAGTACTTC.

The V call is TRBV5-6, the J call TRBJ2-7, with D unresolved. This CDR3 contains 14 residues. V shed 0 bases and J shed 2 bases, with 9 bases lying between them. Germline-derived CDR1 and CDR2 are SGHDT and YYEEEE. Here the CDR3 reads CASSLAPEAYEQYF. CDR3 nucleotides: TGTGCCAGCAGCTTGGCCCCAGAAGCCTACGAGCAGTACTTC.

In nucleotides, the CDR3 is TGTGCCACCAACCTAGCGGGGGAGGTGGATACGCAGTATTTT. Translation: CATNLAGEVDTQYF. The chain is built from TRBV27 and TRBJ2-3; 10 nucleotides line up with TRBD2. The germline gives CDR1 MNHEY, CDR2 SMNVEV (reference sequence). Losses at the gene ends were 10 bases for V and 6 bases for J; bases not matched to a gene: 10. This CDR3 comprises 14 residues.

The chain combines TRBV28 with TRBJ1-4; the D gene is possibly TRBD1 (6 bases). The CDR3 spans 16 residues. From germline, CDR1 is MDHEN and CDR2 SYDVKM. Trimming pared 5 bases from V and 7 bases from J, leaving 20 bases between. In DNA form, the CDR3 reads TGTGCCAGCAGTCCTATATCGACAGGCTTGGGTGAAAAACTGTTTTTT. The encoded protein is CASSPISTGLGEKLFF.

This chain joins TRBV5-1 and TRBJ1-6; D is possibly TRBD1 (6 bases). Per germline, CDR1 SGHRS and CDR2 YFSETQ. The CDR3 totals 12 residues. The germline V and J ends were trimmed by 3 bases and 11 bases, with 9 bases remaining between them. CDR3 region: CASSSDRTPLHF. CDR3 DNA: TGCGCCAGCAGCTCGGACAGAACACCCCTCCACTTT.

The rearrangement uses TRBV29-1 and TRBJ2-7, with 7 bases identical to TRBD1. Germline trimming cut 6 bases from V and 1 base from J; bases unmatched to any gene: 3. CDR1 is SQVTM, CDR2 ANQGSEA, per germline. The CDR3 totals 12 residues. CDR3 protein: CSVVDRSYEQYF. The CDR3, as DNA: TGCAGCGTGGTGGACAGGTCCTACGAGCAGTACTTC.

This clone was seen at least ten times. V usage is TRBV4-3 and J usage is TRBJ2-1, with a weak D call TRBD2 (5 bases). The germline V and J ends were trimmed by 4 bases and 10 bases, with 20 bases remaining between them. The germline gives CDR1 LGHNA, CDR2 YSLEER. This CDR3 has 15 amino acids. The CDR3 DNA reads TGCGCCAGCAGCCCTTACATTTTTAGCGTAAGAGAGCAGTTCTTC. This encodes CASSPYIFSVREQFF.

This chain links TRBV5-4 with TRBJ2-1; D is perhaps TRBD2 (6 bases). Germline CDR1 reads SGHNT; CDR2 reads YYREEE (reference sequence). The CDR3 spans 16 residues. With 4 bases removed from V and 4 bases from J, the gap between germline ends came to 18 bases. CDR3 protein: CASSPSLEGRYNEQFF. The CDR3 nucleotides read TGTGCCAGCAGCCCAAGTCTGGAGGGGCGTTACAATGAGCAGTTCTTC.

CDR3 sequence: CASSLVAGSSYNEQFF. The CDR3 nucleotides read TGCGCCAGCAGCTTGGTGGCGGGGAGCTCCTACAATGAGCAGTTCTTC. This sequence joins TRBV5-1 and TRBJ2-1; D perhaps matches TRBD2 (6 bases). Germline values: CDR1 SGHRS, CDR2 YFSETQ. V lost 0 bases, J lost 0 bases, and 10 bases lay in between. The CDR3 loop spans 16 amino acids.

V gene TRBV4-3 combines with J gene TRBJ1-2, with a tentative D call TRBD1 (6 bases). The CDR3 extends over 17 amino acids. Trimming pared 0 bases from V and 2 bases from J, leaving 16 bases between. Germline lookup yields CDR1 LGHNA and CDR2 YSLEER. DNA of the CDR3: TGCGCCAGCAGCCAAGATCCCCTTGGGACATCCAACTATGGCTACACCTTC. As protein: CASSQDPLGTSNYGYTF.

DNA of the CDR3: TGTGCCAGCAGCAAGCAGCCAGGGGAGTTCTATGGCTACACCTTC. Its translation: CASSKQPGEFYGYTF. V and J are TRBV7-2 and TRBJ1-2, with D perhaps TRBD1 (6 bases). The CDR3 runs to 15 residues. V lost 5 bases and J 4 bases, leaving 17 bases between the germline ends. Germline CDR1 and CDR2: SGHTA and FQGNSA.

V is TRBV7-6 and J is TRBJ2-5; possible D gene TRBD2, 5 bases. V lost 0 bases, J lost 11 bases, and 10 bases lay in between. This CDR3 has 12 amino acids. CDR1 and CDR2 (germline): SGHVS, FNYEAQ. In DNA form, the CDR3 reads TGTGCCAGCAGCTTAGCAGGGAGTGCACAGTACTTC. Translation: CASSLAGSAQYF.

The gene calls are TRBV5-4 and TRBJ1-1; tentative D call: TRBD1 (6 bases). Germline assignment: CDR1 SGHNT and CDR2 YYREEE (reference sequence). This CDR3 region has 13 residues. V lost 4 bases and J lost 5, with 12 bases in between. CDR3 sequence reads: CASSQQGRTEAFF. The CDR3 region has the DNA TGTGCCAGCAGCCAACAGGGACGGACTGAAGCTTTCTTT.

The rearrangement joins TRBV14 to TRBJ2-5; unclear D gene. Germline lookup yields CDR1 SGHDN and CDR2 FVKESK. The CDR3 has 17 amino acids. V was pared by 1 base and J by 1 base, with 16 bases between. The CDR3 reads CASSQGARAPRQETQYF. For the CDR3, the DNA is TGTGCCAGCAGCCAAGGGGCGAGAGCCCCCCGCCAAGAGACCCAGTACTTC. Drawing the rest from reference TRBV14 and TRBJ2-5, the complete variable domain is EAGVTQFPSHSVIEKGQTVTLRCDPISGHDNLYWYRRVMGKEIKFLLHFVKESKQDESGMPNNRFLAERTGGTYSTLKVQPAELEDSGVYFCASSQGARAPRQETQYFGPGTRLLVL.

The V gene is TRBV7-9, the J gene TRBJ1-2, with a possible D match to TRBD1 (5 bases). The CDR3 contains 12 residues. The V and J ends lost 3 bases and 6 bases respectively, with 8 bases between them. Looked up from germline, CDR1 is SEHNR and CDR2 is FQNEAQ (reference sequence). Here the CDR3 reads CASSLTVNGYTF. DNA for the CDR3: TGTGCCAGCAGCTTGACAGTAAATGGCTACACCTTC.

The rearrangement uses TRBV10-3 and TRBJ2-2, with 9 bases matching TRBD2. This CDR3 region has 16 residues. CDR1 is ENHRY and CDR2 is SYGVKD in the germline V gene. Germline trimming cut 10 bases from V and 4 bases from J; bases unmatched to any gene: 13. The CDR3 DNA is TGTGCCACCCCCGGCGGGGGGGCCTCCGGCACCGGGGAGCTGTTTTTT. Protein sequence: CATPGGGASGTGELFF.

The chain uses TRBV7-2 and TRBJ1-2; perhaps TRBD1 as D (5 bases). This CDR3 contains 15 residues. Germline V gene lookup returns CDR1 SGHTA and CDR2 FQGNSA. Trimming shortened V by 0 bases and J by 4 bases, and 12 bases separated the two germline ends. CDR3 sequence (DNA): TGTGCCAGCAGCTTAGCGATTCAGGGTAGCTATGGCTACACCTTC. Protein: CASSLAIQGSYGYTF.

The CDR3 DNA is TGCGCCAGCAGCTTCGGGCTAGCGGGACTTCTCGGGGAGACCCAGTACTTC. This encodes CASSFGLAGLLGETQYF. The chain uses TRBV5-1 and TRBJ2-5; 9 bases agree with TRBD2. After removal of 2 bases from V and 5 bases from J, the junction contained 13 bases not matched to a gene. The germline gives CDR1 SGHRS, CDR2 YFSETQ. CDR3 size: 17 residues.

This clone was recorded once. The CDR3 loop reads CASSLAGSGNTIYF. As DNA, the CDR3 is TGTGCCAGCAGCTTGGCAGGGTCTGGAAACACCATATATTTT. This rearrangement joins TRBV5-4 to TRBJ1-3, with a weak D call TRBD1 (5 bases). Trimming removed 0 bases from V and 1 base from J, with 5 bases in between. In germline, CDR1 is SGHNT, CDR2 YYREEE (reference sequence). This CDR3 contains 14 residues.

V usage is TRBV11-3 and J usage is TRBJ2-1; 7 positions match TRBD2. The CDR3 is 17 amino acids. The ends lost 5 bases at V and 7 bases at J; junction bases unmatched: 17. Looked up from germline, CDR1 is SGHNT and CDR2 is YENEEA. The CDR3, as DNA: TGTGCCAGCAGCCGTCGACTAGGCGCGGGAGAGAGTAATGAGCAGTTCTTC. This translates into CASSRRLGAGESNEQFF. The variable domain in full, with the rest retrieved from reference TRBV11-3 and TRBJ2-1, is EAGVVQSPRYKIIEKKQPVAFWCNPISGHNTLYWYLQNLGQGPELLIRYENEEAVDDSQLPKDRFSAERLKGVDSTLKIQPAELGDSAVYLCASSRRLGAGESNEQFFGPGTRLTVL.

The V gene is TRBV30, the J gene TRBJ1-3; possible D gene TRBD1, 6 bases. This CDR3 spans 13 amino acids. V lost 3 bases to trimming and J lost 7 bases, with 13 bases between them. The V gene's germline CDR1 is GTSNPN and CDR2 SVGIG (reference sequence). CDR3 region: CAWRSTGYNTIYF. As DNA, the CDR3 is TGTGCCTGGAGGAGCACAGGGTACAACACCATATATTTT.